The 19 T cell receptor beta chains given below trace back to one sample, sequenced in a study of blood T cell dynamics during melanoma immunotherapy. Time point noted: week 3, after first cycle of checkpoint inhibitor. Only in-frame clones appear in the TCRdb table, and some are missing; sequencing was by immunoSEQ multiplex PCR. The sample lists some 9,100 clones, about 85% occurring once. The input for sequencing was blood, taken from a patient treated with checkpoint blockade. The origin of the receptors is a human donor with melanoma.

The gene calls are TRBV10-3 and TRBJ2-3; D remains unclear. With 2 bases removed from V and 0 bases from J, the gap between germline ends came to 9 bases. This CDR3 comprises 15 residues. The germline V gene encodes CDR1 ENHRY and CDR2 SYGVKD. The CDR3 DNA reads TGTGCCATCAGTGAGCCCAGCGCTAGCACAGATACGCAGTATTTT. Translation gives CAISEPSASTDTQYF.

The chain joins TRBV19 to TRBJ2-4; 7 bases are a match to TRBD1. The CDR3 loop spans 22 amino acids. Germline V gene lookup returns CDR1 LNHDA and CDR2 SQIVND (reference sequence). The V gene end was trimmed by 0 bases and the J gene end by 2 bases; junction bases not matched to a gene: 22. CDR3 sequence reads: CASSIDGMWDSGGVGSKNIQYF. In nucleotides, the CDR3 is TGTGCCAGTAGTATAGATGGTATGTGGGACAGCGGAGGAGTCGGCTCCAAAAACATTCAGTACTTC.

The rearrangement joins TRBV7-9 to TRBJ2-3, with D perhaps matching TRBD1 (6 bases). There are 16 residues in the CDR3. The ends were cut back, 0 bases at V and 2 bases at J, with 12 bases in the middle. The germline V gene encodes CDR1 SEHNR and CDR2 FQNEAQ (reference sequence). CDR3 loop: CASSLALDRSTDTQYF. CDR3 DNA sequence: TGTGCCAGCAGCTTAGCGTTAGACAGGTCCACAGATACGCAGTATTTT. Using reference TRBV7-9 and TRBJ2-3 for the parts outside the CDR3, the full variable domain is DTGVSQNPRHKITKRGQNVTFRCDPISEHNRLYWYRQTLGQGPEFLTYFQNEAQLEKSRLLSDRFSAERPKGSFSTLEIQRTEQGDSAMYLCASSLALDRSTDTQYFGPGTRLTVL.

This clone turned up a few times. The V and J genes are TRBV7-3 and TRBJ2-7; D is unclear. The CDR3 runs 18 residues. In germline, CDR1 is SGHTA, CDR2 FQGTGA. With 5 bases removed from V and 2 bases from J, the gap between germline ends came to 25 bases. The CDR3 spells CASSHYVIPGFRPYEQYF. The CDR3 DNA is TGTGCCAGCAGCCATTACGTCATCCCAGGTTTTAGGCCCTACGAGCAGTACTTC.

This clone was seen more than once but under ten times. V gene TRBV4-2 combines with J gene TRBJ1-1; perhaps TRBD1 as D (5 bases). The CDR3 runs 15 residues. Germline V CDR1 and CDR2: LGHNA, YNFKEQ. The V end was cut by 5 bases, the J end by 1 base, with 14 bases between. In DNA form, the CDR3 reads TGTGCCAGCAGCTTGGGGGAAGGGGAGAACACTGAAGCTTTCTTT. Its translation: CASSLGEGENTEAFF.

This clone was seen only a few times. The V and J genes are TRBV7-9 and TRBJ2-5, with 11 nucleotides matching TRBD1. The CDR3 spans 17 residues. With V trimmed by 2 bases and J by 4 bases, 9 bases remained unmatched. Per the germline V gene, CDR1 is SEHNR and CDR2 is FQNEAQ (reference sequence). The CDR3 sequence is CASSLPETGTGGETQYF. The CDR3 DNA is TGTGCCAGCAGCTTACCAGAAACCGGGACAGGGGGAGAGACCCAGTACTTC. Full variable domain (rest looked up from reference TRBV7-9 and TRBJ2-5): DTGVSQNPRHKITKRGQNVTFRCDPISEHNRLYWYRQTLGQGPEFLTYFQNEAQLEKSRLLSDRFSAERPKGSFSTLEIQRTEQGDSAMYLCASSLPETGTGGETQYFGPGTRLLVL.

The CDR3 DNA reads TGCGCCAGCAGCTTGGGTTCAGGGGGCCGAAGCAATGAGCAGTTCTTC. This sequence encodes CASSLGSGGRSNEQFF. This rearrangement joins TRBV5-1 to TRBJ2-1; 8 positions match TRBD1. This CDR3 spans 16 amino acids. The ends lost 0 bases at V and 6 bases at J; junction bases unmatched: 8. Germline CDR1 reads SGHRS; CDR2 reads YFSETQ.

V usage is TRBV19 and J usage is TRBJ2-7; 7 bases line up with TRBD1. The germline V gene encodes CDR1 LNHDA and CDR2 SQIVND (reference sequence). Unmatched junction bases numbered 2, after V lost 4 bases and J lost 5 bases. This CDR3 has 12 amino acids. CDR3 coding DNA: TGTGCCAGTAGTACAGGGGGAAACGAGCAGTACTTC. This gives the protein CASSTGGNEQYF.

The rearrangement uses TRBV5-8 and TRBJ2-7; 8 bases align to TRBD2. Germline CDR1 reads SGHTS; CDR2 reads YDEGEE. The length of the CDR3 is 15 residues. V shed 4 bases and J 5 bases; nucleotides not matched to a gene: 11. CDR3 nucleotides: TGTGCCAGCAGCCAAAAGGGGACTAGATCCCACGAGCAGTACTTC. This gives the protein CASSQKGTRSHEQYF. Using reference TRBV5-8 and TRBJ2-7 for the parts outside the CDR3, the full variable domain is EAGVTQSPTHLIKTRGQQATLRCSPISGHTSVYWYQQALGLGLQFLLWYDEGEERNRGNFPPRFSGRQFPNYSSELNVNALELEDSALYLCASSQKGTRSHEQYFGPGTRLTVT.

The V call is TRBV7-6, the J call TRBJ2-3, with TRBD2 matching 7 bases. J was trimmed by 1 base and V by 7 bases; bases with no gene match: 8. Per germline, CDR1 SGHVS and CDR2 FNYEAQ. The length of the CDR3 is 15 residues. The CDR3 nucleotides are TGTGCCAGCACTCTCCGGGACTACCGCACAGATACGCAGTATTTT. This encodes CASTLRDYRTDTQYF.

This chain joins TRBV7-9 and TRBJ2-7; unclear D gene. The CDR3 contains 10 residues. Looked up from germline, CDR1 is SEHNR and CDR2 is FQNEAQ (reference sequence). V was pared by 4 bases and J by 5 bases, with 3 bases between. The CDR3 protein is CASSSNEQYF. The CDR3 region has the DNA TGTGCCAGCAGCTCAAACGAGCAGTACTTC. The whole variable domain, remainder taken from reference TRBV7-9 and TRBJ2-7, is DTGVSQNPRHKITKRGQNVTFRCDPISEHNRLYWYRQTLGQGPEFLTYFQNEAQLEKSRLLSDRFSAERPKGSFSTLEIQRTEQGDSAMYLCASSSNEQYFGPGTRLTVT.

The chain combines TRBV5-6 with TRBJ1-2, with 7 bases fitting TRBD1. CDR1 is SGHDT and CDR2 is YYEEEE in the germline V gene. J lost 8 bases, V lost 4 bases, and 14 bases had no gene match. The CDR3 loop spans 15 amino acids. As DNA, the CDR3 is TGTGCCAGCAGCACCTTTGGACAGGCCGTGGGGGGCTACACCTTC. The encoded protein is CASSTFGQAVGGYTF.

The chain carries TRBV18 and TRBJ2-2; TRBD1 matches at 9 bases. V lost 4 bases and J lost 8; bases outside the gene matches: 14. The germline gives CDR1 KGHSH, CDR2 LQKENI. CDR3 size: 17 residues. CDR3 coding DNA: TGTGCCAGCTCACTTTACCGGCCCGGGACAGGGATTGGGGAGCTGTTTTTT. It translates to CASSLYRPGTGIGELFF.

The chain employs TRBV5-6 and TRBJ2-3; TRBD2 matches at 8 bases. Germline lookup yields CDR1 SGHDT and CDR2 YYEEEE. The CDR3 loop spans 15 amino acids. V trimming: 3 bases; J trimming: 2 bases; junction bases outside the gene matches: 5. CDR3 DNA: TGTGCCAGCAGCTCCCCGGGACTAGTCACAGATACGCAGTATTTT. Translation gives CASSSPGLVTDTQYF.

Remarks on this clone: The junction departs from the called germline gene at one end, perhaps through a read error. This chain connects TRBV7-3 to TRBJ1-1; no clear D gene. Germline V gene data show CDR1 as SGHTA and CDR2 as FQGTGA. The CDR3 is 15 residues long. CDR3 DNA: TGTGCCAGCAGCTTAAGTCCCGGCAGGAATACTGAAGTTTTCTTT. Translating it yields CASSLSPGRNTEVFF.

This chain links TRBV7-9 with TRBJ2-3; D call uncertain. Looked up from germline, CDR1 is SEHNR and CDR2 is FQNEAQ (reference sequence). Trimming pared 5 bases from V and 5 bases from J, leaving 5 bases between. CDR3 length: 11 residues. The CDR3 DNA reads as TGTGCCAGCAGCCCCCAAGATACGCAGTATTTT. Its protein product is CASSPQDTQYF. Looking up the rest from reference TRBV7-9 and TRBJ2-3 gives the full variable domain: DTGVSQNPRHKITKRGQNVTFRCDPISEHNRLYWYRQTLGQGPEFLTYFQNEAQLEKSRLLSDRFSAERPKGSFSTLEIQRTEQGDSAMYLCASSPQDTQYFGPGTRLTVL.

This clone has only a few counts. The chain links TRBV5-1 to TRBJ1-3; TRBD1 aligns across 9 bases. With 4 bases clipped from V and 2 bases from J, the junction kept 7 bases outside the gene matches. The length of the CDR3 is 16 residues. CDR1 SGHRS and CDR2 YFSETQ come from the germline V gene. CDR3 in amino acids: CASSHGTGRPGNTIYF. CDR3 coding DNA: TGCGCCAGCAGCCACGGGACAGGGAGACCTGGAAACACCATATATTTT.

The genes are TRBV10-3 and TRBJ2-1; the match to TRBD2 covers 12 bases. This CDR3 comprises 15 residues. From germline, CDR1 is ENHRY and CDR2 SYGVKD. The junction had 4 bases not matched to a gene; V was cut back by 4 bases and J by 6 bases. DNA for the CDR3: TGTGCCATCAGTGCACTAGCGGGGGGCCCCAATGAGCAGTTCTTC. Translated: CAISALAGGPNEQFF.

This rearrangement joins TRBV4-3 to TRBJ2-6; 8 nucleotides match TRBD1. V lost 0 bases, J lost 3 bases, and 10 bases stayed unmatched. From germline, CDR1 is LGHNA and CDR2 YSLEER. The CDR3 extends over 19 amino acids. The DNA of the CDR3 is TGCGCCAGCAGCCAAGATACGGTGCAGGGGGCACGTGGGGCCAACGTCCTGACTTTC. Translating gives CASSQDTVQGARGANVLTF.